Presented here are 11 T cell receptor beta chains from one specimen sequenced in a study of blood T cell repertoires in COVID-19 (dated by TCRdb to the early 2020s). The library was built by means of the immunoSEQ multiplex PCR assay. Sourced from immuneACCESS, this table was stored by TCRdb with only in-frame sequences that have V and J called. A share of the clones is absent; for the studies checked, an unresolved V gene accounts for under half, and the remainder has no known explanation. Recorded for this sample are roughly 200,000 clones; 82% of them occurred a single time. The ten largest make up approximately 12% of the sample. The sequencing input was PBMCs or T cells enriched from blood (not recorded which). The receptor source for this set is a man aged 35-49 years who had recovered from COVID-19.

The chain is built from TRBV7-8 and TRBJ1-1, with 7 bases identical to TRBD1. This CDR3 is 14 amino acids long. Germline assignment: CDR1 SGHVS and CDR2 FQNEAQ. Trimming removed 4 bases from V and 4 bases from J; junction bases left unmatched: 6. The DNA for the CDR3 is TGTGCCAGCAGCTCCACCGGGACAGCCACTGAAGCTTTCTTT. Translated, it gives CASSSTGTATEAFF.

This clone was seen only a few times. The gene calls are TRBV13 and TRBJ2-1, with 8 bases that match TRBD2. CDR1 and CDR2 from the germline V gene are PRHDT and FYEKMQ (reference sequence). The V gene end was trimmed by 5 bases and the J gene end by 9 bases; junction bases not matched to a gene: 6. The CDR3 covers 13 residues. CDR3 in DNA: TGTGCCAGCAGCCCCGGGAGGGCCCTTGAGCAGTTCTTC. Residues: CASSPGRALEQFF. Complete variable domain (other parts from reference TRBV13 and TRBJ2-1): AAGVIQSPRHLIKEKRETATLKCYPIPRHDTVYWYQQGPGQDPQFLISFYEKMQSDKGSIPDRFSAQQFSDYHSELNMSSLELGDSALYFCASSPGRALEQFFGPGTRLTVL.

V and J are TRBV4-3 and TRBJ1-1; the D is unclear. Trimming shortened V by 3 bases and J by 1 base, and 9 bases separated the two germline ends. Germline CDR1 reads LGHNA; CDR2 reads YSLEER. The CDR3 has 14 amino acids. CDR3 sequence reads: CASSHLNPNTEAFF. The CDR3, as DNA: TGCGCCAGCAGCCACCTAAATCCGAACACTGAAGCTTTCTTT.

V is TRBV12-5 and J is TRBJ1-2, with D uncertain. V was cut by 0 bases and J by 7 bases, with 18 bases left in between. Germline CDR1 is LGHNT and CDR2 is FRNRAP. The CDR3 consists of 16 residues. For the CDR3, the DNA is TGTGCTAGTGGTTTGGTACCCAACATTATAGAGGGTGGCTACACCTTC. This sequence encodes CASGLVPNIIEGGYTF.

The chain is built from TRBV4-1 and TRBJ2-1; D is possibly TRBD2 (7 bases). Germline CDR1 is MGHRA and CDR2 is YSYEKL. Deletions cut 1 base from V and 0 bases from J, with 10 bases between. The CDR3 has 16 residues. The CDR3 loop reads CASSQAGGASYNEQFF. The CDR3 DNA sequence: TGCGCCAGCAGCCAAGCGGGGGGCGCCTCCTACAATGAGCAGTTCTTC.

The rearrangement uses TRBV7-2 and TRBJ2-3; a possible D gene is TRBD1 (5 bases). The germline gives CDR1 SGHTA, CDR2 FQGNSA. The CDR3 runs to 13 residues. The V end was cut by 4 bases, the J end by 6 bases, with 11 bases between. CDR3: CASSSTVSDTQYF. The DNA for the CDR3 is TGTGCCAGCAGCTCGACAGTGTCGGATACGCAGTATTTT.

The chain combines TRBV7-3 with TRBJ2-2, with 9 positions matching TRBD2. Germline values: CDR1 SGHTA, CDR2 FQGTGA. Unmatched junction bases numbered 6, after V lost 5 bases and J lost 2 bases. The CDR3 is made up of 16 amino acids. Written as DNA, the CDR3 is TGTGCCAGCAGCCCCGATAGCGGGAGCAACACCGGGGAGCTGTTTTTT. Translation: CASSPDSGSNTGELFF.

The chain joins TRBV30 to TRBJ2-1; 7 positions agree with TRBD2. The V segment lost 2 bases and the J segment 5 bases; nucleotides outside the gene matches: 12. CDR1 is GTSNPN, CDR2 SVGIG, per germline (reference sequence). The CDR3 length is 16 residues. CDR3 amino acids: CAWSPTRGRGHNEQFF. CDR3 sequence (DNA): TGTGCCTGGAGTCCGACCCGAGGGAGGGGTCACAATGAGCAGTTCTTC. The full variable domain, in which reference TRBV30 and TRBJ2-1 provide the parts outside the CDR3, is SQTIHQWPATLVQPVGSPLSLECTVEGTSNPNLYWYRQAAGRGLQLLFYSVGIGQISSEVPQNLSASRPQDRQFILSSKKLLLSDSGFYLCAWSPTRGRGHNEQFFGPGTRLTVL.

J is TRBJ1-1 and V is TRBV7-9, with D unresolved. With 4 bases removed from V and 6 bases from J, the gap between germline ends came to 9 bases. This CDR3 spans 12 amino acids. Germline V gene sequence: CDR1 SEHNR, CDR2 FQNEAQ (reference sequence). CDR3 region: CASSSRIPEAFF. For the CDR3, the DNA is TGTGCCAGCAGCTCCAGGATACCTGAAGCTTTCTTT.

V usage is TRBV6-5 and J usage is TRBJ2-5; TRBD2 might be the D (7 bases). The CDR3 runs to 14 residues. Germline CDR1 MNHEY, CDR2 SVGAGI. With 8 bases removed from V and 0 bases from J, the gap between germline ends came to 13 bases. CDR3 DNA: TGTGCCAGCCTTGAGGGGGGGGACCAAGAGACCCAGTACTTC. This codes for CASLEGGDQETQYF.

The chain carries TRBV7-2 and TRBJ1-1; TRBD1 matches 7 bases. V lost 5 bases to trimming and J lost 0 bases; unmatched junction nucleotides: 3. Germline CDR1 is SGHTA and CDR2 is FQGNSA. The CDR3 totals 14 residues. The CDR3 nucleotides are TGTGCCAGCAGCCCGGGACAGATGAACACTGAAGCTTTCTTT. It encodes CASSPGQMNTEAFF. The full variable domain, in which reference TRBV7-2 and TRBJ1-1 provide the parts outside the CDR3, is GAGVSQSPSNKVTEKGKDVELRCDPISGHTALYWYRQSLGQGLEFLIYFQGNSAPDKSGLPSDRFSAERTGGSVSTLTIQRTQQEDSAVYLCASSPGQMNTEAFFGQGTRLTVV.